The clone carrying this T cell receptor (beta chain) was observed at least ten times. This sample is part of a study of T cell repertoires in cytomegalovirus infection. V dropped 5 bases and J dropped 0; count of bases not matched to a gene: 10. The CDR3 totals 17 residues. Germline V gives CDR1 SGHTA, CDR2 FQGNSA. MiXCR, applied by TCRdb to the reads, yields one record per CDR3 protein. The sample yields roughly 230,000 distinct CDR3 sequences, about 12% seen once. Material for sequencing was PBMCs. The V and J genes are TRBV7-2 and TRBJ2-1; 7 bases fit TRBD1. The sequence was collected from a human donor in good health (CMV status not recorded). Some clones in this sample may be carry-over from other donors' samples. The CDR3 coding sequence is TGTGCCAGCAGCATAGAGGTACAGGGGTCCTCCTACAATGAGCAGTTCTTC. Translation gives CASSIEVQGSSYNEQFF.